This is a list of T cell receptor beta chains from one sample in a study of T-cell reconstitution after alpha-beta-depleted transplantation in children. TCRdb called the PCR reads again in MiXCR, with one record for every CDR3 protein. The table has about 980,000 distinct CDR3 sequences, around 30% seen once. The starting material was PBMCs, mostly from graft donor cells, obtained 360 days after TCRalphabeta/CD19-depleted stem cell transplant. The receptors derive from a boy in the first two years of life who had a stem cell transplant for SCID, so the T cells may come from the graft donor. The CDR3 runs from the conserved cysteine through the conserved F or W. Each record gives: CDR3 length, D gene, clone size, J gene, V gene, CDR3 DNA, CDR3 protein. D genes are given only for firm matches. Size is stated for part of the rows, as once, few or many counts, or as a class when the clone is expanded.

>17|TRBD2|NA|TRBJ2-7|TRBV11-1
TGTGCCAGCAGCTTAGGCAGCGGGGGGACCACCCCCTGGGGGCAGTACTTC
CASSLGSGGTTPWGQYF
>14|NA|many|TRBJ1-2|TRBV7-2
TGTGCCAGCAGCTTAGAGGCGGGGAACTATGGCTACACCTTC
CASSLEAGNYGYTF
>16|NA|many|TRBJ2-7|TRBV20-1
TGCAGTGCTAGAGATTTGCCCCGGACAGCCTCCTACGAGCAGTACTTC
CSARDLPRTASYEQYF
>17|NA|few|TRBJ2-1|TRBV18
TGTGCCAGCTCACCACGGGGTCAAGGCCCTCTAAAGGTGGAGCAGTTCTTC
CASSPRGQGPLKVEQFF
>16|NA|NA|TRBJ2-7|TRBV28
TGTGCCAGCAGTTTAGGATGGCCTACAGGGAAGGAGGAGCAGTACTTC
CASSLGWPTGKEEQYF
>15|NA|NA|TRBJ2-5|TRBV5-1
TGCGCCAGCAGTTTTATGCGGGGTTCTCAAGAGACCCAGTACTTC
CASSFMRGSQETQYF
>14|NA|NA|TRBJ2-1|TRBV7-6
TGTGCCAGCAGCCCAAATACCCCCCTCAATGAGCAGTTCTTC
CASSPNTPLNEQFF
>16|NA|NA|TRBJ1-3|TRBV3-1
TGTGCCAGCAGCCAAGAATATGTGGAAGCTGGAAACACCATATATTTT
CASSQEYVEAGNTIYF
>18|NA|few|TRBJ2-2|TRBV4-1
TGCGCCAGCAGCCAAGATGTTGTGGCGCGGTTGGGCACCGGGGAGCTGTTTTTT
CASSQDVVARLGTGELFF
>13|NA|NA|TRBJ1-3|TRBV6-5
TGTGCCAGCAGTCACAACTCTGGAAACACCATATATTTT
CASSHNSGNTIYF
>20|TRBD1|NA|TRBJ1-4|TRBV3-1
TGTGCCAGCAGCCCCGCCGGGGACAGGCGGGTCTACTCAACTAATGAAAAACTGTTTTTT
CASSPAGDRRVYSTNEKLFF
>18|TRBD2|NA|TRBJ2-3|TRBV18
TGTGCCAGCTCAACCTTCGGACTAGCGGGGGACCTCACAGATACGCAGTATTTT
CASSTFGLAGDLTDTQYF
>16|NA|NA|TRBJ1-1|TRBV27
TGTGCCAGCAGTTTATTGGCAGGGGAAACGAACACTGAAGCTTTCTTT
CASSLLAGETNTEAFF
>14|NA|NA|TRBJ2-7|TRBV20-1
TGCAGTGCTCCCTGGAGTGGGGGCTCCTACGAGCAGTACTTC
CSAPWSGGSYEQYF
>15|NA|NA|TRBJ2-1|TRBV7-7
TGTGCCAGCAGCTATTCCGGGACGACGAGCAATGAGCAGTTCTTC
CASSYSGTTSNEQFF
>15|NA|NA|TRBJ2-7|TRBV28
TGTGCCAGCATCGGAGGGACTCCTACCCCCTACGAGCAGTACTTC
CASIGGTPTPYEQYF
>13|NA|NA|TRBJ2-5|TRBV12-5
TGTGCTAGTGGTTTTGACGTCGGCGGGACCCAGTACTTC
CASGFDVGGTQYF
>14|NA|NA|TRBJ1-1|TRBV4-3
TGCGCCAGCAGCACCGAAGCAGGGGTTACTGAAGCTTTCTTT
CASSTEAGVTEAFF
>15|NA|NA|TRBJ1-1|TRBV7-2
TGTGCCAGCAGCTTTATTGGGGTCGGGGACACTGAAGCTTTCTTT
CASSFIGVGDTEAFF
>17|TRBD2|NA|TRBJ2-3|TRBV2
TGTGCCAGCAATGGAAAAGCGGGAACATCTAGCACAGATACGCAGTATTTT
CASNGKAGTSSTDTQYF
>13|TRBD2|few|TRBJ2-1|TRBV10-1
TGCGCCAGCAGTGGACTAGCGGGGTCTGAGCAGTTCTTC
CASSGLAGSEQFF
>15|NA|NA|TRBJ2-1|TRBV6-2/TRBV6-3
TGTGCCAGCAGTTACGGCAGGCTCGTTATTAGGGAGCAGTTCTTC
CASSYGRLVIREQFF
>15|TRBD2|NA|TRBJ2-1|TRBV9
TGTGCCAGCAGCGTAGTGGGCGGGGGTTTCGATGAGCAGTTCTTC
CASSVVGGGFDEQFF
>14|NA|NA|TRBJ2-5|TRBV24-1
TGTGCCACCAGCGATGGACCGCCACAAGAGACCCAGTACTTC
CATSDGPPQETQYF
>13|NA|many|TRBJ2-5|TRBV5-6
TGTGCCAGCAGCTTGGGGCTAGCTGTGAGAAGGTACTTC
CASSLGLAVRRYF
>15|NA|NA|TRBJ2-1|TRBV7-2
TGTGCCAGCAGCTTACCACTAGCTCCATACAATGAGCAGTTCTTC
CASSLPLAPYNEQFF
>12|NA|NA|TRBJ1-1|TRBV14
TGTGCCAGCAGCCACAACCTAGTGACGGCTTTCTTT
CASSHNLVTAFF
>13|TRBD1|NA|TRBJ1-1|TRBV11-2
TGTGCCAGCAGCTTGGCAGGGGGCAATGAAGCTTTCTTT
CASSLAGGNEAFF
>15|TRBD1|many|TRBJ1-5|TRBV27
TGTGCCAGCAGTTTCAGGGGGTTGGGCAATCAGCCCCAGCATTTT
CASSFRGLGNQPQHF
>15|NA|few|TRBJ2-7|TRBV5-1
TGCGCCAGCAGCTTTCGGGTAGGGGGCTCCTACGAGCAGTACTTC
CASSFRVGGSYEQYF
>14|TRBD1|NA|TRBJ2-1|TRBV28
TGTGCCAGCAGTCCGACCGGGACAGGGCCTGAGCAGTTCTTC
CASSPTGTGPEQFF
>18|NA|NA|TRBJ2-6|TRBV7-6
TGTGCCAGCAGCTTAGTTCCCATTCTTAGCTCTGGGGCCAACGTCCTGACTTTC
CASSLVPILSSGANVLTF
>13|NA|once|TRBJ1-5|TRBV30
TGTGCCTGGAGTGTAGCTCCGTGGCAGCCCCAGCATTTT
CAWSVAPWQPQHF
>15|TRBD2|NA|TRBJ2-2|TRBV12-3/TRBV12-4
TGTGCCAGTTCCGGGGGGGCGATTAAGAACGGGGAGCTGTTTTTT
CASSGGAIKNGELFF
>15|NA|NA|TRBJ2-3|TRBV19
TGTGCCAGTAATTGGGGGGCCTCTAGGCTCGGTACGCAGTATTTT
CASNWGASRLGTQYF
>21|TRBD2|NA|TRBJ2-3|TRBV11-1
TGTGCCAGCAGCTCCACCCAAGCGGGGGGGATCCTAAGTTCGACCACAGATACGCAGTATTTT
CASSSTQAGGILSSTTDTQYF
>17|TRBD1|NA|TRBJ1-3|TRBV6-5
TGTGCCAGCAGTTACTCGGGACAGGGGGCGCCGGGAAACACCATATATTTT
CASSYSGQGAPGNTIYF
>12|NA|few|TRBJ2-5|TRBV29-1
TGCAGCGTTAAGACGGTGCAAGAGACCCAGTACTTC
CSVKTVQETQYF
>17|NA|few|TRBJ1-5|TRBV20-1
TGCAGTGCTAGAGTGGGGGGAACCGGTTATAGCAATCAGCCCCAGCATTTT
CSARVGGTGYSNQPQHF
>15|NA|NA|TRBJ2-1|TRBV4-2
TGTGCCAGCAGCCAAGTTTTTATCCCGGTAAATGAGCAGTTCTTC
CASSQVFIPVNEQFF
>14|NA|few|TRBJ2-1|TRBV25-1
TGTGCCAGCAGTGAATCAGCGGCAGTCGATGAGCAGTTCTTC
CASSESAAVDEQFF
>17|TRBD1|NA|TRBJ2-4|TRBV5-1
TGCGCCAGCAGCTTGGGTTCGGGGACAGGCCCTTCAAACATTCAGTACTTC
CASSLGSGTGPSNIQYF
>16|NA|few|TRBJ2-3|TRBV2
TGTGCCAGCAGTGAAGAGAGGGTCGTGGGCACAGATACGCAGTATTTT
CASSEERVVGTDTQYF
>16|NA|NA|TRBJ2-7|TRBV15
TGTGCCACCAGCTCCCCTTGGGAGGGGGGGACCTACGAGCAGTACTTC
CATSSPWEGGTYEQYF
>16|TRBD2|NA|TRBJ2-3|TRBV20-1
TGCAGTGCTACCCTCGGGGCGGGGGGTCCCACAGATACGCAGTATTTT
CSATLGAGGPTDTQYF
>17|NA|few|TRBJ2-3|TRBV5-1
TGCGCCAGCAGCACCCCCAAGGACTACCCTTACACAGATACGCAGTATTTT
CASSTPKDYPYTDTQYF
>14|TRBD1|NA|TRBJ1-1|TRBV7-9
TGTGCCAGCAGCTGGGACAGGTGGAACACTGAAGCTTTCTTT
CASSWDRWNTEAFF
>16|NA|many|TRBJ1-3|TRBV7-9
TGTGCCAGCAGCTCCCTAACACCGATCTCTGGAAACACCATATATTTT
CASSSLTPISGNTIYF
>18|TRBD2|few|TRBJ2-5|TRBV4-2
TGTGCCAGCAGCCAAGTGGCTAGCGGGGGGGCCACCTCGGAGACCCAGTACTTC
CASSQVASGGATSETQYF
>14|TRBD1|few|TRBJ1-1|TRBV12-3/TRBV12-4
TGTGCCAGCAGTGAGGACAGGGTAGGCGCTGAAGCTTTCTTT
CASSEDRVGAEAFF
>14|NA|few|TRBJ2-7|TRBV7-9
TGTGCCAGCAGCTTAGGATATAGGCCCTACGAGCAGTACTTC
CASSLGYRPYEQYF
>14|NA|few|TRBJ2-5|TRBV20-1
TGCAGTGCTAGAGATACCCGGACAGAGGGGACCCAGTACTTC
CSARDTRTEGTQYF
>16|TRBD2|NA|TRBJ2-1|TRBV12-3/TRBV12-4
TGTGCCAGCAGTTCCTCGACTAGCGGGGGGTGGAATGAGCAGTTCTTC
CASSSSTSGGWNEQFF
>16|TRBD2|many|TRBJ2-7|TRBV9
TGTGCCAGCAGCGTAGGGGCTAGCGGGTTTTCCTACGAGCAGTACTTC
CASSVGASGFSYEQYF
>15|NA|NA|TRBJ2-5|TRBV6-1
TGTGCCAGCAGTGAAGCGAGAAGTAGCCGGGAGACCCAGTACTTC
CASSEARSSRETQYF
>15|NA|NA|TRBJ1-1|TRBV6-5
TGTGCCAGCAGTTACTCCCAATCACAGGGCACTGAAGCTTTCTTT
CASSYSQSQGTEAFF
>18|TRBD1|NA|TRBJ1-2|TRBV5-1
TGCGCCAGCAGCCTGAGGCCCGGCGGACAGGGGTATAACTATGGCTACACCTTC
CASSLRPGGQGYNYGYTF
>16|TRBD1|few|TRBJ2-7|TRBV6-5
TGTGCCAGCAGTTACTCGTCACCGGACAGGGCGGGCGAGCAGTACTTC
CASSYSSPDRAGEQYF
>13|NA|NA|TRBJ2-1|TRBV7-8
TGTGCCAGCAGCCCCGACCACTACAATGAGCAGTTCTTC
CASSPDHYNEQFF
>16|NA|NA|TRBJ1-5|TRBV18
TGTGCCAGCTCACCCATCCCAGCAGACCTGAGTCAGCCCCAGCATTTT
CASSPIPADLSQPQHF